Shown below are 29 T cell receptor beta chains from a single sample sequenced in a study of blood T cell repertoires in COVID-19. Sequenced by immunoSEQ multiplex PCR; TCRdb stores in-frame clones only, minus some. This table holds over 150,000 clones, 94% found once. Sequences were obtained from peripheral blood. The receptors were gathered from a man aged 25-40 years with COVID-19, enrolled during active disease.

The rearrangement links TRBV19 to TRBJ2-4, with a possible D match to TRBD1 (6 bases). There are 17 residues in the CDR3. Trimming cost V 0 bases and J 1 base, with 13 bases left between them. The germline V gene encodes CDR1 LNHDA and CDR2 SQIVND (reference sequence). Here the CDR3 DNA reads TGTGCCAGTAGTATAGATCTAACAGGGAGCGCCAAAAACATTCAGTACTTC. Translated, it gives CASSIDLTGSAKNIQYF. The variable domain in full, with the rest retrieved from reference TRBV19 and TRBJ2-4, is DGGITQSPKYLFRKEGQNVTLSCEQNLNHDAMYWYRQDPGQGLRLIYYSQIVNDFQKGDIAEGYSVSREKKESFPLTVTSAQKNPTAFYLCASSIDLTGSAKNIQYFGAGTRLSVL.

CDR3 in amino acids: CASSSGQSSYEQYF. The CDR3, as DNA: TGTGCCAGCAGCTCCGGACAGAGCTCCTACGAGCAGTACTTC. The chain uses TRBV9 and TRBJ2-7, with a tentative D call TRBD1 (6 bases). Germline CDR1 and CDR2: SGDLS and YYNGEE. Trimming cost V 4 bases and J 0 bases, with 11 bases left between them. The CDR3 contains 14 residues.

This clone was picked up one time. This rearrangement joins TRBV2 to TRBJ1-2; tentatively, D is TRBD1 (5 bases). Deletions cut 0 bases from V and 4 bases from J, with 9 bases between. The CDR3 extends over 14 amino acids. Per germline, CDR1 SNHLY and CDR2 FYNNEI. CDR3 in amino acids: CASSEASRVYGYTF. In nucleotides, the CDR3 is TGTGCCAGCAGTGAAGCCAGCAGGGTCTATGGCTACACCTTC.

This chain joins TRBV6-6 and TRBJ1-2, with 8 bases lining up with TRBD1. This CDR3 is built from 15 residues. The germline CDR1 and CDR2 sequences are MNHNY and SVGAGI (reference sequence). J gave up 4 bases and V 4 bases, and 8 bases lay outside the gene matches. The CDR3 DNA reads TGTGCCAGCAGTTTAATGGACAGGGCGGTCTATGGCTACACCTTC. Translation: CASSLMDRAVYGYTF.

The chain recombines TRBV2 with TRBJ1-2, with D hard to call. This CDR3 spans 13 amino acids. The V gene's germline CDR1 is SNHLY and CDR2 FYNNEI. The V end lost 7 bases, the J end lost 7 bases, and 16 bases lay between the germline ends. The CDR3 reads CASNFQEGGGYTF. The CDR3 bases are TGTGCCAGCAATTTTCAGGAAGGAGGTGGCTACACCTTC.

The genes are TRBV7-9 and TRBJ2-1, with 9 nucleotides matching TRBD1. Germline assignment: CDR1 SEHNR and CDR2 FQNEAQ (reference sequence). CDR3 length equals 14 residues. Trimming removed 6 bases from V and 9 bases from J; junction bases left unmatched: 9. The CDR3 spells CASRGTGIVGEQFF. The DNA for the CDR3 is TGTGCCAGCAGGGGGACAGGGATCGTGGGTGAGCAGTTCTTC.

The V gene is TRBV30, the J gene TRBJ1-2; no clear D gene. This CDR3 is built from 12 residues. Trimming took off 8 bases at V and 3 bases at J, with 13 bases between the two ends. The germline V gene has CDR1 GTSNPN and CDR2 SVGIG (reference sequence). The CDR3 nucleotides are TGTGCCGGGTCACAGTCCGACTATGGCTACACCTTC. Its protein is CAGSQSDYGYTF.

V usage is TRBV5-1 and J usage is TRBJ1-1; D gene ambiguous. CDR3 length: 15 amino acids. V lost 2 bases to trimming and J lost 3 bases, with 14 bases between them. Per germline, CDR1 SGHRS and CDR2 YFSETQ. CDR3 sequence: CASSFLEGRDTEAFF. Written as DNA, the CDR3 is TGCGCCAGCAGCTTCCTAGAAGGGAGGGACACTGAAGCTTTCTTT.

This chain uses TRBV19 with TRBJ2-7; 8 bases fit TRBD1. The germline gives CDR1 LNHDA, CDR2 SQIVND (reference sequence). V trimming: 5 bases; J trimming: 5 bases; junction bases outside the gene matches: 8. This CDR3 contains 14 residues. CDR3 in amino acids: CASSSGQGSDEQYF. The CDR3 nucleotides are TGTGCCAGTAGTTCTGGACAGGGATCCGACGAGCAGTACTTC.

The chain combines TRBV10-1 with TRBJ1-3, with 10 bases that match TRBD1. The trim removed 8 bases at V and 2 bases at J, leaving 12 bases unmatched. There are 17 residues in the CDR3. Per the germline V gene, CDR1 is WNHNN and CDR2 is SYGVQD (reference sequence). The CDR3 nucleotides are TGCGCCAGCGGGGGACAGGGGAAGGGGAGCGCTGGAAACACCATATATTTT. Its protein product is CASGGQGKGSAGNTIYF.

The chain joins TRBV5-1 to TRBJ1-1; 9 bases line up with TRBD1. Losses at the gene ends were 2 bases for V and 5 bases for J; bases not matched to a gene: 10. Germline V gene sequence: CDR1 SGHRS, CDR2 YFSETQ. The CDR3 is made up of 16 amino acids. The CDR3 is CASSFGTGKGGTEAFF. CDR3 DNA: TGCGCCAGCAGCTTTGGGACAGGGAAAGGTGGTACTGAAGCTTTCTTT.

This sequence joins TRBV4-1 and TRBJ2-4; TRBD1 is a possible D gene (5 bases). The length of the CDR3 is 15 residues. Germline V gene lookup returns CDR1 MGHRA and CDR2 YSYEKL. The V end was cut by 3 bases, the J end by 1 base, with 10 bases between. The CDR3 loop reads CASSHLGHAKNIQYF. The DNA for the CDR3 is TGCGCCAGCAGCCACCTAGGACACGCCAAAAACATTCAGTACTTC.

This clone was seen just once. This chain joins TRBV7-9 and TRBJ2-7; the match to TRBD1 covers 10 bases. V lost 5 bases and J lost 6; bases outside the gene matches: 7. Germline CDR1 and CDR2: SEHNR and FQNEAQ (reference sequence). The CDR3 is 14 amino acids. The CDR3 sequence is CASSRKTGGGEQYF. DNA for the CDR3: TGTGCCAGCAGCCGGAAGACAGGGGGCGGCGAGCAGTACTTC.

The CDR3 loop reads CASSIGGHIQETQYF. Here the CDR3 DNA reads TGTGCCAGTAGTATAGGGGGACACATACAAGAGACCCAGTACTTC. V gene TRBV19 combines with J gene TRBJ2-5, with a weak D call TRBD1 (6 bases). The germline V and J ends were trimmed by 1 base and 2 bases, with 11 bases remaining between them. This CDR3 contains 15 residues. CDR1 and CDR2 from the germline V gene are LNHDA and SQIVND (reference sequence).

V is TRBV2 and J is TRBJ1-3; 11 bases line up with TRBD1. CDR1 is SNHLY, CDR2 FYNNEI, per germline. The V segment lost 7 bases and the J segment 0 bases; nucleotides outside the gene matches: 5. The CDR3 has 16 amino acids. CDR3 DNA sequence: TGTGCCAGCACGGGGACAGGGGGGATCTCTGGAAACACCATATATTTT. Protein sequence: CASTGTGGISGNTIYF.

The chain employs TRBV7-2 and TRBJ2-7; 8 bases match TRBD1. CDR1 is SGHTA, CDR2 FQGNSA, per germline. The CDR3 is 15 residues long. Germline trimming cut 4 bases from V and 2 bases from J; bases unmatched to any gene: 7. The CDR3 is CASSYQTGAPYEQYF. CDR3 nucleotide sequence: TGTGCCAGCAGCTACCAGACAGGGGCCCCCTACGAGCAGTACTTC. Supplemented by reference TRBV7-2 and TRBJ2-7, the full variable domain reads GAGVSQSPSNKVTEKGKDVELRCDPISGHTALYWYRQSLGQGLEFLIYFQGNSAPDKSGLPSDRFSAERTGGSVSTLTIQRTQQEDSAVYLCASSYQTGAPYEQYFGPGTRLTVT.

The gene calls are TRBV15 and TRBJ1-5; TRBD1 matches 8 bases. CDR3 length: 14 residues. The V segment lost 1 base and the J segment 5 bases; nucleotides outside the gene matches: 1. CDR1 and CDR2 from the germline V gene are LNHNV and YYDKDF (reference sequence). In DNA, the CDR3 is TGTGCCACCAGCAGAGTCAGGGGGCATCAGCCCCAGCATTTT. Amino acids: CATSRVRGHQPQHF.

This clone was recorded once. The rearrangement joins TRBV5-1 to TRBJ1-6; maybe TRBD1 (6 bases). This CDR3 contains 15 residues. V dropped 4 bases and J dropped 6 bases, with 14 bases sitting between them. Germline CDR1 reads SGHRS; CDR2 reads YFSETQ. The CDR3 nucleotides are TGCGCCAGCAGCAGACAGGCCGAAACTAATTCACCCCTCCACTTT. Its translation is CASSRQAETNSPLHF.

The chain links TRBV6-5 to TRBJ2-3; maybe TRBD2 (5 bases). Germline loops: CDR1 MNHEY, CDR2 SVGAGI. V shed 6 bases and J shed 1 base, with 11 bases lying between them. There are 14 residues in the CDR3. The CDR3 DNA sequence: TGTGCCAGCAGAGACCGTAGCGGCACAGATACGCAGTATTTT. Its translation: CASRDRSGTDTQYF.

The gene calls are TRBV28 and TRBJ2-3, with 7 bases matching TRBD2. Trimming cost V 2 bases and J 8 bases; bases outside gene matches: 1. The CDR3 has 12 amino acids. Germline V gives CDR1 MDHEN, CDR2 SYDVKM. CDR3 sequence reads: CASSLTSVTQYF. For the CDR3, the DNA is TGTGCCAGCAGTTTAACTAGCGTTACGCAGTATTTT. Looking up the rest from reference TRBV28 and TRBJ2-3 gives the full variable domain: DVKVTQSSRYLVKRTGEKVFLECVQDMDHENMFWYRQDPGLGLRLIYFSYDVKMKEKGDIPEGYSVSREKKERFSLILESASTNQTSMYLCASSLTSVTQYFGPGTRLTVL.

This clone was recorded a few times. CDR3 DNA sequence: TGTGCCAGCAGGGACAAGGGGGGGATTCAGCCCCAGCATTTT. Amino acid sequence: CASRDKGGIQPQHF. The V call is TRBV6-5, the J call TRBJ1-5, with D possibly being TRBD1 (6 bases). This CDR3 is built from 14 residues. The V end was cut by 6 bases, the J end by 6 bases, with 15 bases between. Germline-derived CDR1 and CDR2 are MNHEY and SVGAGI.

The chain's CDR3 is CASSYSGTGQSETQYF. The DNA of the CDR3 is TGTGCCAGCAGTTACTCGGGGACAGGGCAATCAGAGACCCAGTACTTC. This sequence joins TRBV6-5 and TRBJ2-5; 9 bases match TRBD1. The junction had 6 bases not matched to a gene; V was cut back by 0 bases and J by 4 bases. This CDR3 spans 16 amino acids. Germline CDR1 MNHEY, CDR2 SVGAGI.

This rearrangement joins TRBV10-1 to TRBJ2-2; D remains ambiguous. The CDR3 is made up of 13 amino acids. The V gene lost 4 bases and the J gene lost 6 bases, with 9 bases spanning the gap. The germline CDR1 and CDR2 sequences are WNHNN and SYGVQD (reference sequence). The CDR3: CASSAGRPGELFF. CDR3 DNA: TGCGCCAGCAGTGCGGGTCGGCCCGGGGAGCTGTTTTTT.

The V gene is TRBV6-1, the J gene TRBJ1-6, with a possible D match to TRBD1 (5 bases). V was shortened by 3 bases and J by 11 bases, with 11 bases between the two germline ends. The CDR3 has 13 residues. Germline V gives CDR1 MNHNS, CDR2 SASEGT. The CDR3 here is CASSDLGPPPLHF. The CDR3 DNA follows: TGTGCCAGCAGTGACCTGGGGCCCCCACCCCTCCACTTT.

V and J are TRBV7-9 and TRBJ2-7; possibly TRBD1 for D (5 bases). The CDR3 length is 16 residues. The V and J ends lost 2 bases and 1 base respectively, with 15 bases between them. The germline V gene has CDR1 SEHNR and CDR2 FQNEAQ (reference sequence). CDR3 protein: CASSLPSGAGSYEQYF. DNA of the CDR3: TGTGCCAGCAGCTTACCCTCTGGGGCAGGGTCCTACGAGCAGTACTTC.

Here the CDR3 DNA reads TGTGCCAGTAGTCGCCTAGCAACAGATACGCAGTATTTT. It is translated as CASSRLATDTQYF. This chain links TRBV19 with TRBJ2-3; tentatively, D is TRBD2 (5 bases). The CDR3 covers 13 residues. The germline CDR1 and CDR2 sequences are LNHDA and SQIVND (reference sequence). Trimming left V 5 bases short and J 3 bases short, with 9 bases between.

The genes are TRBV19 and TRBJ2-3; 10 bases agree with TRBD1. This CDR3 is 16 amino acids long. Germline CDR1 and CDR2: LNHDA and SQIVND (reference sequence). The junction had 4 bases not matched to a gene; V was cut back by 4 bases and J by 0 bases. DNA of the CDR3: TGTGCCAGTAGTAGAGGGACAGGGGTTAGCACAGATACGCAGTATTTT. It yields the protein CASSRGTGVSTDTQYF.

V and J are TRBV6-1 and TRBJ1-2; 9 bases line up with TRBD1. V was clipped by 4 bases and J by 0 bases; unmatched bases: 12. Germline loops: CDR1 MNHNS, CDR2 SASEGT. This CDR3 comprises 18 residues. In DNA, the CDR3 is TGTGCCAGCAGTGCTATCCCCGGGACAGGGCTAGCTAACTATGGCTACACCTTC. This sequence encodes CASSAIPGTGLANYGYTF.

This clone has only one observation. The V and J genes are TRBV9 and TRBJ2-1; D gene unclear. The CDR3 length is 15 residues. CDR1 is SGDLS and CDR2 is YYNGEE in the germline V gene. The V end was cut by 0 bases, the J end by 4 bases, with 11 bases between. DNA for the CDR3: TGTGCCAGCAGCGTAGGTCTACCCTCTTACAATGAGCAGTTCTTC. Its protein is CASSVGLPSYNEQFF.